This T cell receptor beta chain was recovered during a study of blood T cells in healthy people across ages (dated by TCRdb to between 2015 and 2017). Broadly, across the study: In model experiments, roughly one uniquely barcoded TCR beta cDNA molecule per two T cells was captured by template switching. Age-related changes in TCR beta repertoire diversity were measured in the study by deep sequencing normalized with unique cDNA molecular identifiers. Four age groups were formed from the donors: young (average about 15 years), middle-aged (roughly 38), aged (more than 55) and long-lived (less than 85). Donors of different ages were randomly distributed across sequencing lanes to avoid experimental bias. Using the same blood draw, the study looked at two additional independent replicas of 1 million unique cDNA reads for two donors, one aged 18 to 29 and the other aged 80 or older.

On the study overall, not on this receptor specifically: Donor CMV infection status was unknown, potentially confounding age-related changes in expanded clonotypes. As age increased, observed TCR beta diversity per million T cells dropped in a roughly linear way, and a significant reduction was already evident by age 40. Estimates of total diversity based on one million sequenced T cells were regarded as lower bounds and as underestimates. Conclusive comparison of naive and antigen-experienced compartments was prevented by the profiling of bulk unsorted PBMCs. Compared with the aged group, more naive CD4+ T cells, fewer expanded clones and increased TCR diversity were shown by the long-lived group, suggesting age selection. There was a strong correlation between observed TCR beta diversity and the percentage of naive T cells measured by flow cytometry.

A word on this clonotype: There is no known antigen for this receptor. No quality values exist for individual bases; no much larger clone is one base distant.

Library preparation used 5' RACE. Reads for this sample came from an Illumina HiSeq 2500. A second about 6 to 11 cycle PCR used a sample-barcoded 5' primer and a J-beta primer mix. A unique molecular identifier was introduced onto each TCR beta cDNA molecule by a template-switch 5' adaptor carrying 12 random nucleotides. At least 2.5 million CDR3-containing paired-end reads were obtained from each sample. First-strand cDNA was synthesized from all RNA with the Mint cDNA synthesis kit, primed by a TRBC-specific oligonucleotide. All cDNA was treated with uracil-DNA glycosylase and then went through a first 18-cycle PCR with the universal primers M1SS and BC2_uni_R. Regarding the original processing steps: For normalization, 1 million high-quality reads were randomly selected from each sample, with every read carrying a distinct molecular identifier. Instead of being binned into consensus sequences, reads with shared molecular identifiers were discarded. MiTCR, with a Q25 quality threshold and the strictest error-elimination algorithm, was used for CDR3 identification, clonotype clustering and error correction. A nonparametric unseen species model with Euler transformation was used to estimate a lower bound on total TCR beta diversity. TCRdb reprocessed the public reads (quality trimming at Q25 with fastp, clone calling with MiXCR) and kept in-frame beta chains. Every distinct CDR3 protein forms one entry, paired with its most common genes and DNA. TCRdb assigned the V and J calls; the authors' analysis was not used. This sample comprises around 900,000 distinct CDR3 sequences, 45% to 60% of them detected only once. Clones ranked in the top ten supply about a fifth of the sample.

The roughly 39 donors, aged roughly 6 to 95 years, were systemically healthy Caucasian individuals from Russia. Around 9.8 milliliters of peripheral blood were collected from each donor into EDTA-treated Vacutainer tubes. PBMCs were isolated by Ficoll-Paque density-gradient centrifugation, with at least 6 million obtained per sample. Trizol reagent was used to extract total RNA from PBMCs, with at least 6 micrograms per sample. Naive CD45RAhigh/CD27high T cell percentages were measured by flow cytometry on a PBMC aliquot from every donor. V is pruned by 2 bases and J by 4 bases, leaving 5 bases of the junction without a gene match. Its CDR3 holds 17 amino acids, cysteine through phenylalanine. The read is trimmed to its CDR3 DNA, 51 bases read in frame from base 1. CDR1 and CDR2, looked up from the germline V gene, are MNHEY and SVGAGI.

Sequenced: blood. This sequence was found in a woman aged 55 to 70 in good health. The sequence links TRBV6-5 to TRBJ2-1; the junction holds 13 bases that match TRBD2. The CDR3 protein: CASSYETSGGPYNEQFF. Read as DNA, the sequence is TGTGCCAGCAGTTACGAGACTAGCGGGGGGCCGTACAATGAGCAGTTCTTC.